This TCR beta chain was identified during a study of regulatory T cells in long-lasting Graves disease. Overall study results and limits: Persistent disease samples used TRBV28, TRBJ1-2 and TRBJ2-5 preferentially.

Documented time point: newly diagnosed GD, antithyroid drugs for less than 3 months. From RNA extracted from PBMCs, the TCR library was made. About this clonotype itself: The target antigen is unknown.

HTBI primers from iRepertoire and Arm-PCR of CDR3 regions yielded the TCR beta libraries. TCRdb ran MiXCR on the multiplex PCR reads and lists one entry per CDR3 protein. The sample lists roughly 500,000 distinct CDR3 sequences, roughly 13% occurring once. The junction had 9 bases not matched to a gene; V was cut back by 6 bases and J by 1 base. CDR3 size: 17 residues. The germline V gene has CDR1 MNHEY and CDR2 SVGEGT. The same sample was also used in a study of T cells in Graves' hyperthyroidism and ophthalmopathy. From that paper: In making diagnoses, clinical symptoms, serum thyroxine and TRAb, thyroid ultrasound and orbital computed tomography were all used. The HTBI set primed first-round TCR CDR3 RT-PCR.

The receptor's source is a man aged 30-40 years with Graves disease. This chain links TRBV6-2 or TRBV6-3 with TRBJ2-4; 10 bases agree with TRBD2. This material consisted of peripheral blood mononuclear cells (PBMCs), taken at new diagnosis, from a patient treated with antithyroid drugs. The CDR3 region has the DNA TGTGCCAGCAGGCTAGCGGGAGACGGGGGCGCCAAAAACATTCAGTACTTC. This encodes CASRLAGDGGAKNIQYF.